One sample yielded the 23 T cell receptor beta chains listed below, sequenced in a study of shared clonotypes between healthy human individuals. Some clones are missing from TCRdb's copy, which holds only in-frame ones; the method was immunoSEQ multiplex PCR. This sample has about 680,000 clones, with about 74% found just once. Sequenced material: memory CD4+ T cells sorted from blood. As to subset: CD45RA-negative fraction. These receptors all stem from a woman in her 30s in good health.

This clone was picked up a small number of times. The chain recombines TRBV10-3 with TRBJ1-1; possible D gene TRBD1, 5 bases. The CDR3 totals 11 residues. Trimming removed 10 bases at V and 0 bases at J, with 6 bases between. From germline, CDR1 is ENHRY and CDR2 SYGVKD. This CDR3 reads CATTVNTEAFF. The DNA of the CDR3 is TGTGCCACGACAGTGAACACTGAAGCTTTCTTT.

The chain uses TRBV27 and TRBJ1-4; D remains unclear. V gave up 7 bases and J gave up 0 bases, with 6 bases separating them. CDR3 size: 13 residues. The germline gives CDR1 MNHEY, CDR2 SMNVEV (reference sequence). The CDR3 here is CASKETTNEKLFF. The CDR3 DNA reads TGTGCCAGCAAGGAGACAACTAATGAAAAACTGTTTTTT.

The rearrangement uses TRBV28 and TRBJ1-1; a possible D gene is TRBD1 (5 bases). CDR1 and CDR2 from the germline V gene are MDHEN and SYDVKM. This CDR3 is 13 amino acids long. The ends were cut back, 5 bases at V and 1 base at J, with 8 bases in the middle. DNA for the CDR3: TGTGCCAGCAGTCCAGGACAGAACACTGAAGCTTTCTTT. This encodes CASSPGQNTEAFF.

CDR3 amino acids: CSAKQGFTEAFF. The CDR3 region has the DNA TGCAGCGCAAAACAGGGATTCACTGAAGCTTTCTTT. This chain uses TRBV29-1 with TRBJ1-1, with D possibly being TRBD1 (6 bases). CDR1 and CDR2 from the germline V gene are SQVTM and ANQGSEA. Trimming shortened V by 7 bases and J by 4 bases, and 13 bases separated the two germline ends. This CDR3 contains 12 residues.

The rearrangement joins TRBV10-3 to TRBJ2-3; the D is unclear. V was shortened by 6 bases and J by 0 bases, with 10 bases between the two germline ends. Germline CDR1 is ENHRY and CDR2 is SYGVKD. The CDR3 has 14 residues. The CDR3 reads CAIRYQESTDTQYF. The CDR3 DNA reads TGTGCCATCAGGTACCAGGAAAGCACAGATACGCAGTATTTT.

The CDR3 is CASSSYLAGGWDEQFF. The CDR3 region has the DNA TGTGCCAGCAGCTCATATTTAGCGGGAGGGTGGGATGAGCAGTTCTTC. V and J are TRBV7-8 and TRBJ2-1, with 11 bases fitting TRBD2. There are 16 residues in the CDR3. Germline V lookup: CDR1 SGHVS, CDR2 FQNEAQ. V shed 4 bases, J shed 8 bases, and the junction held 10 bases outside the gene matches.

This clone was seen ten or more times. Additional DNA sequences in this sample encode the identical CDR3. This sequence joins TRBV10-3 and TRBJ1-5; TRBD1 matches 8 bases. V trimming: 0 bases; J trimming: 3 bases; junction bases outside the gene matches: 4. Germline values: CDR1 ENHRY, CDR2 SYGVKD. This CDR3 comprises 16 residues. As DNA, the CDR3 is TGTGCCATCAGTGAGTCAACAGGGGGTAACAATCAGCCCCAGCATTTT. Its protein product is CAISESTGGNNQPQHF.

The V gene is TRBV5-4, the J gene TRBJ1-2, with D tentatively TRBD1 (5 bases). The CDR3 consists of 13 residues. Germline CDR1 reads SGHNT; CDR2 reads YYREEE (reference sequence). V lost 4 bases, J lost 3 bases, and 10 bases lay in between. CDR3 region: CASSTQGDYGYTF. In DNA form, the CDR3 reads TGTGCCAGCAGCACGCAGGGAGACTATGGCTACACCTTC.

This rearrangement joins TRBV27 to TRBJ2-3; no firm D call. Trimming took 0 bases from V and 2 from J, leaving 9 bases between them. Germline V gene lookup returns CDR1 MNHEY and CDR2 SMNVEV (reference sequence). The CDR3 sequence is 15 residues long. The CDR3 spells CASSLSYDSTDTQYF. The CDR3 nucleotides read TGTGCCAGCAGTTTATCGTACGACTCCACAGATACGCAGTATTTT.

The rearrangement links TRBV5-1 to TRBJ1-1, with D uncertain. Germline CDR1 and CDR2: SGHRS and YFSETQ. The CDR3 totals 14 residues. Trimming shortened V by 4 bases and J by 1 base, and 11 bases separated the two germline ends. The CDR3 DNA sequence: TGCGCCAGCAGCCGCGACGGGAGGAACACTGAAGCTTTCTTT. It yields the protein CASSRDGRNTEAFF.

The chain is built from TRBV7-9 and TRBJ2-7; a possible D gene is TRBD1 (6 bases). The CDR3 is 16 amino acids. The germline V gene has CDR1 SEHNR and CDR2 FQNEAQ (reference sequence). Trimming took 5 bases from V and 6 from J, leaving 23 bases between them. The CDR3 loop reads CASSPGRTESFGEQYF. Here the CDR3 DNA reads TGTGCCAGCAGCCCGGGCAGGACAGAGAGTTTCGGCGAGCAGTACTTC. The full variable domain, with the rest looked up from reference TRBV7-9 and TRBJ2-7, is DTGVSQNPRHKITKRGQNVTFRCDPISEHNRLYWYRQTLGQGPEFLTYFQNEAQLEKSRLLSDRFSAERPKGSFSTLEIQRTEQGDSAMYLCASSPGRTESFGEQYFGPGTRLTVT.

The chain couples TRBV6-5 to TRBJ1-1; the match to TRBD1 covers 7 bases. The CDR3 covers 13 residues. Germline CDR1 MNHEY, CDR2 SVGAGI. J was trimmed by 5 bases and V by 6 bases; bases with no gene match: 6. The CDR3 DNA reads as TGTGCCAGCAGCTCCCAGACAGGGACTGAAGCTTTCTTT. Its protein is CASSSQTGTEAFF.

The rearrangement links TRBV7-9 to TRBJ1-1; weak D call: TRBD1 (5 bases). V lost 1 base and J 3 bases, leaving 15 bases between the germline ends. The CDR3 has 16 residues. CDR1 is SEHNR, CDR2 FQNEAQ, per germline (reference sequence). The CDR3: CASSLGRGLGDTEAFF. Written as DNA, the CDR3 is TGTGCCAGCAGCTTAGGGCGAGGTTTGGGGGACACTGAAGCTTTCTTT.

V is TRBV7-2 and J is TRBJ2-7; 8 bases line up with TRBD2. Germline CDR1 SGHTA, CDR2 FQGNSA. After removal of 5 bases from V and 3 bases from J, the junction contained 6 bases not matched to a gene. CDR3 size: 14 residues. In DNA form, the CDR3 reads TGTGCCAGCAGCGCGGGACTAGTATTCTACGAGCAGTACTTC. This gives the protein CASSAGLVFYEQYF.

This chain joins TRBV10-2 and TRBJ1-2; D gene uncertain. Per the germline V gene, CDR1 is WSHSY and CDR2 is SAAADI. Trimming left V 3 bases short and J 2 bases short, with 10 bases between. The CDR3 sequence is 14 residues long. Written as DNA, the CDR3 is TGCGCCAGCAGTGAAAGCAGAAGCAACTATGGCTACACCTTC. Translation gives CASSESRSNYGYTF.

CDR3 in DNA: TGCGCCAGCAGCTTGAGGGGCGATAATGAAAAACTGTTTTTT. Amino acids: CASSLRGDNEKLFF. This chain joins TRBV5-1 and TRBJ1-4; possibly TRBD1 for D (5 bases). The length of the CDR3 is 14 residues. Germline CDR1 is SGHRS and CDR2 is YFSETQ. Trimming stripped 1 base from V and 4 bases from J, with 8 bases between.

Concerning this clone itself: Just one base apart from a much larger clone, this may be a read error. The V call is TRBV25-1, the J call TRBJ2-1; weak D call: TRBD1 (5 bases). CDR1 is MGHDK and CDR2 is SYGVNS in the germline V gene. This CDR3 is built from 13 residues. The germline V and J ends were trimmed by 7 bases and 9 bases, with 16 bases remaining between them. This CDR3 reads CASNGKGNAEQFF. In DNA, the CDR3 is TGTGCCAGCAATGGAAAGGGGAACGCTGAGCAGTTCTTC.

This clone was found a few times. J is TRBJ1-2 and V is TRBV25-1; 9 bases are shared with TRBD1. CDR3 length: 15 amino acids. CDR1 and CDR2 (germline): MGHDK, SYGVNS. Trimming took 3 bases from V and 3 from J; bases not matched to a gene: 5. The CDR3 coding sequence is TGTGCCAGCAGTGACCCGGGACAGGGCGACTATGGCTACACCTTC. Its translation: CASSDPGQGDYGYTF.

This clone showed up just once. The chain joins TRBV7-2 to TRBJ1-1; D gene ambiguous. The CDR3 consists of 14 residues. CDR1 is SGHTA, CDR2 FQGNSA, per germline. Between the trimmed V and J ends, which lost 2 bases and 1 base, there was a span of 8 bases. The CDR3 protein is CASSLSDGNTEAFF. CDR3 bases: TGTGCCAGCAGCTTATCCGACGGGAACACTGAAGCTTTCTTT.

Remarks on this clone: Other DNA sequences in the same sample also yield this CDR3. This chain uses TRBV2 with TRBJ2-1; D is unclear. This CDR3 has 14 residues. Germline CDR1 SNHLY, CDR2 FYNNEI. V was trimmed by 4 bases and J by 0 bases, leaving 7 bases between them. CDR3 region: CASSGRSSYNEQFF. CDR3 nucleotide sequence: TGTGCCAGCAGTGGCAGGAGCTCCTACAATGAGCAGTTCTTC. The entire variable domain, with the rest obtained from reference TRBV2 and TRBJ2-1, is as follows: EPEVTQTPSHQVTQMGQEVILRCVPISNHLYFYWYRQILGQKVEFLVSFYNNEISEKSEIFDDQFSVERPDGSNFTLKIRSTKLEDSAMYFCASSGRSSYNEQFFGPGTRLTVL.

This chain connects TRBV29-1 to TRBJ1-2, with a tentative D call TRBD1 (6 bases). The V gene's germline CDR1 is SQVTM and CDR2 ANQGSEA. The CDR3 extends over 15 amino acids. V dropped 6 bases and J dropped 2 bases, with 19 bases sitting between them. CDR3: CSVTTGTNANYGYTF. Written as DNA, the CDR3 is TGCAGCGTGACTACAGGGACCAACGCAAACTATGGCTACACCTTC. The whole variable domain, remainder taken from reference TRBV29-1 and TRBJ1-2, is SAVISQKPSRDICQRGTSLTIQCQVDSQVTMMFWYRQQPGQSLTLIATANQGSEATYESGFVIDKFPISRPNLTFSTLTVSNMSPEDSSIYLCSVTTGTNANYGYTFGSGTRLTVV.

The CDR3 nucleotides read TGTGCCAGTAGGGCCGAGCGGGCGACCCCCCAGTACTTC. Protein sequence: CASRAERATPQYF. The rearrangement joins TRBV19 to TRBJ2-7; D is perhaps TRBD2 (6 bases). V was cut by 6 bases and J by 10 bases, with 19 bases left in between. CDR3 length: 13 amino acids. The germline V gene encodes CDR1 LNHDA and CDR2 SQIVND (reference sequence).

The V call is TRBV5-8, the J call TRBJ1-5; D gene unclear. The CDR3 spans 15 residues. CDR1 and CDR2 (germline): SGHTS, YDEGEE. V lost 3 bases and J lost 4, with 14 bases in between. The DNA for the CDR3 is TGTGCCAGCAGCTCGGTTAGTGGAGGGAATCAGCCCCAGCATTTT. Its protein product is CASSSVSGGNQPQHF.